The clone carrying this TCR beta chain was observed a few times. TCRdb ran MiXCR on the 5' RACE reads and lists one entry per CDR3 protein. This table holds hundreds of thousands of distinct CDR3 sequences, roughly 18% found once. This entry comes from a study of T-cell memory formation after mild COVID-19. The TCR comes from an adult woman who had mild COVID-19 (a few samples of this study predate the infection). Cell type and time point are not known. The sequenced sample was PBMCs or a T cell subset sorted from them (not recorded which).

For the CDR3, the DNA is TGCGCCAGCACCATGGGGAATGAGCAGTTCTTC. The encoded protein is CASTMGNEQFF. V gene TRBV5-1 combines with J gene TRBJ2-1, with unresolved D. Germline CDR1 reads SGHRS; CDR2 reads YFSETQ. Trimming stripped 6 bases from V and 7 bases from J, with 8 bases between. The CDR3 is made up of 11 amino acids.